This T cell receptor beta chain was recovered during a study of T cell changes during pregnancy in multiple sclerosis. Profiling relied on immunoSEQ multiplex PCR, and the TCRdb table lists in-frame clones only, not all of them. The table has under 85,000 clones, around 90% seen once. V was pared by 0 bases and J by 8 bases, with 8 bases of the junction left unmatched. Germline values: CDR1 LGHNA, CDR2 YSLEER. This CDR3 has 15 residues. This clonotype was obtained from a female donor in good health, enrolled as a control in a pregnancy study. Sequences were derived from peripheral blood, sampled after pregnancy. The V call is TRBV4-3, the J call TRBJ1-2; 8 bases match TRBD1. The CDR3: CASSQDLRGQGGYTF. DNA for the CDR3: TGCGCCAGCAGCCAAGATCTCAGGGGGCAAGGAGGCTACACCTTC.